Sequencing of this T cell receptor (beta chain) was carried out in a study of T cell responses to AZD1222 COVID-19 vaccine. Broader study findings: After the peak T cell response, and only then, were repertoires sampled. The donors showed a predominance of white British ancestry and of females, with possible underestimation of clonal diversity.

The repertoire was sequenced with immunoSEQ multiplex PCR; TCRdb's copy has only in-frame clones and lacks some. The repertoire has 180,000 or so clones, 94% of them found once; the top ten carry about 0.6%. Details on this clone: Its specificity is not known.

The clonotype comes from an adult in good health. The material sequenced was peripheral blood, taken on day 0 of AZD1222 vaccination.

The CDR3 reads CASSPGGENSPLHF. Written as DNA, the CDR3 is TGTGCCAGTAGTCCGGGGGGGGAGAATTCACCCCTCCACTTT. The rearrangement links TRBV19 to TRBJ1-6; weak D call: TRBD1 (5 bases). Per germline, CDR1 LNHDA and CDR2 SQIVND (reference sequence). The CDR3 runs 14 residues. V lost 5 bases and J lost 7, with 12 bases in between.